This TCR beta chain was obtained from a study of blood T cell repertoires in COVID-19. About the study: Acute-phase and convalescent COVID-19 samples originated in the United States, Italy and Spain. PBMCs, B-cell-depleted T cells, or T cells provided the cDNA or gDNA that made up the material.

V lost 6 bases, J lost 5 bases, and 13 bases lay in between. The V gene's germline CDR1 is MNHEY and CDR2 SMNVEV (reference sequence). The CDR3 has 13 amino acids. Per the study methods: Amplified reference gene primers provided the basis for estimating nucleated cell counts. Assay used: immunoSEQ multiplex PCR; TCRdb lists only in-frame clones, some missing. The V and J calls and clone size come from that table; D and trimming were worked out from the DNA. The sample has 60,000 to 65,000 clones; 80% to 95% are singletons. The specimen was peripheral blood. The genes are TRBV27 and TRBJ1-1; D is undetermined. This sequence originates from an elderly woman with active COVID-19. Here the CDR3 DNA reads TGTGCCAGCAGCCCCGCGGGGAGGACTGAAGCTTTCTTT. Encoded protein: CASSPAGRTEAFF.